This T cell receptor (beta chain) is drawn from a study of Graves' ophthalmopathy and Graves' hyperthyroidism. Study overall: Blood was drawn at initial diagnosis, before any treatment. Findings and limits, study-wide: A 13-signature model separated ophthalmopathy from stable hyperthyroidism, 85% to 90% sensitivity, 80% to 83% specificity. The model predicted progression of ophthalmopathy with a sensitivity of roughly 69%, and its specificity was about 72%. Blood was where most expanded thyroid clonotypes above 0.001 frequency also turned up.

This clonotype was picked up many times. As yet, its antigen is unknown. The CDR3 contains 13 residues. V dropped 5 bases and J dropped 0 bases, with 8 bases sitting between them. CDR1 is MNHEY, CDR2 SVGAGI, per germline. Amplification targeted the TCR beta CDR3 regions, with RNA transcripts as the source material. Investigators did first-round RT-PCR with HTBI primers, then second-round multiplex PCR. TCRdb re-analysed the multiplex PCR reads in MiXCR, keeping a single row per CDR3 protein. The table records just over 600,000 distinct CDR3 sequences, 20% to 25% of them present only once. The receptor was isolated from a woman under 30 with stable Graves' hyperthyroidism. Some clones in this sample may be carry-over from other donors' samples. The chain links TRBV6-5 to TRBJ2-7, with D possibly TRBD2 on 5 matching bases. The sample taken for sequencing was peripheral blood. CDR3 nucleotides: TGTGCCAGCAGTAACGGACTCTCCTACGAGCAGTACTTC. Translating gives CASSNGLSYEQYF.